The 14 T cell receptor beta chains presented below share a single source sample, sequenced in a study of CD8 T cells in ankylosing spondylitis. One entry per CDR3 protein results from TCRdb running MiXCR on the 5' RACE reads. The profile covers 200,000 to 250,000 distinct CDR3 sequences, with roughly 32% appearing a single time and roughly 4.2% taken by the ten largest. The sequenced sample was blood, either unsorted or a sorted T cell fraction (not recorded which). The source is a male donor with ankylosing spondylitis or in good health (not recorded which).

This clonotype was seen ten or more times. The chain employs TRBV6-5 and TRBJ1-5; D is unclear. The CDR3 consists of 13 residues. CDR1 and CDR2 (germline): MNHEY, SVGAGI. Trimming pared 0 bases from V and 5 bases from J, leaving 5 bases between. The CDR3 nucleotides read TGTGCCAGCAGTTACTCGGGCGATCAGCCCCAGCATTTT. Its translation is CASSYSGDQPQHF.

The V and J genes are TRBV12-3 or TRBV12-4 and TRBJ2-1; 8 nucleotides align to TRBD1. J was trimmed by 9 bases and V by 2 bases; bases with no gene match: 9. The CDR3 is made up of 15 amino acids. This CDR3 reads CASSLSPQGAGEQFF. The CDR3 DNA is TGTGCCAGCAGTTTATCACCGCAGGGGGCGGGTGAGCAGTTCTTC.

The rearrangement joins TRBV7-8 to TRBJ1-5; the D is unclear. There are 14 residues in the CDR3. CDR1 is SGHVS, CDR2 FQNEAQ, per germline. V lost 3 bases and J lost 3, with 9 bases in between. This CDR3 reads CASSLDLSNQPQHF. The DNA for the CDR3 is TGTGCCAGCAGCTTGGACCTTTCCAATCAGCCCCAGCATTTT.

The J gene is TRBJ2-5, the V gene TRBV6-5, with D perhaps TRBD2 (6 bases). This CDR3 contains 17 residues. Germline V gene data show CDR1 as MNHEY and CDR2 as SVGAGI. Deletions cut 1 base from V and 3 bases from J, with 18 bases between. The CDR3 region has the DNA TGTGCCAGCAGTTACTACCCAGCGGGTTCTTCAGAAGAGACCCAGTACTTC. This codes for CASSYYPAGSSEETQYF.

The rearrangement joins TRBV3-1 to TRBJ2-2; D possibly corresponds to TRBD1 (6 bases). Germline CDR1 is LGHDT and CDR2 is YNNKEL (reference sequence). Trimming stripped 4 bases from V and 4 bases from J, with 13 bases between. The CDR3 totals 15 residues. The CDR3 loop reads CASSPQGPTTGELFF. CDR3 DNA: TGTGCCAGCAGCCCACAGGGACCTACCACCGGGGAGCTGTTTTTT.

V and J are TRBV20-1 and TRBJ2-5; a possible D gene is TRBD2 (6 bases). The CDR3 extends over 16 amino acids. The germline V and J ends were trimmed by 0 bases and 2 bases, with 16 bases remaining between them. Germline values: CDR1 DFQATT, CDR2 SNEGSKA (reference sequence). The DNA for the CDR3 is TGCAGTGCTAGAGATCTTGCCAGGGAGGCACAAGAGACCCAGTACTTC. Its protein is CSARDLAREAQETQYF.

The rearrangement joins TRBV6-1 to TRBJ2-1; D is unclear. Germline loops: CDR1 MNHNS, CDR2 SASEGT. V was trimmed by 7 bases and J by 0 bases, leaving 13 bases between them. The CDR3 is 15 residues long. The CDR3 DNA reads TGTGCCAGCAAAGCAGTCGAATCCTCCTACAATGAGCAGTTCTTC. Translation gives CASKAVESSYNEQFF.

The chain is built from TRBV12-3 or TRBV12-4 and TRBJ1-5; TRBD1 is a possible D gene (5 bases). The ends were cut back, 3 bases at V and 8 bases at J, with 14 bases in the middle. The CDR3 sequence is 14 residues long. The CDR3 is CASSFRDLREPQHF. The CDR3 region has the DNA TGTGCCAGCAGTTTTCGGGACCTCAGGGAGCCCCAGCATTTT.

The chain links TRBV5-1 to TRBJ2-5, with D possibly called TRBD1 or TRBD2 (5 bases each). Between the trimmed V and J ends, which lost 0 bases and 3 bases, there was a span of 12 bases. This CDR3 is 15 amino acids long. Germline assignment: CDR1 SGHRS and CDR2 YFSETQ. The CDR3 is CASSLVSGTEETQYF. The CDR3 DNA follows: TGCGCCAGCAGCTTGGTCTCGGGGACCGAAGAGACCCAGTACTTC.

This clonotype was found a few times. V usage is TRBV12-3 or TRBV12-4 and J usage is TRBJ2-7; TRBD2 is a possible D gene (5 bases). The CDR3 is 12 amino acids. Trimming took 5 bases from V and 7 from J, leaving 12 bases between them. CDR3 sequence (DNA): TGTGCCAGCAGTCCCCGGACGGGAGAGCAGTACTTC. Its translation is CASSPRTGEQYF.

The sample holds a few counts of this clonotype. This chain links TRBV7-9 with TRBJ2-7; tentatively, D is TRBD1 (6 bases). The ends were cut back, 5 bases at V and 5 bases at J, with 13 bases in the middle. CDR3 size: 13 residues. The germline gives CDR1 SEHNR, CDR2 FQNEAQ (reference sequence). The CDR3 loop reads CASSPYRVHEQYF. The CDR3 bases are TGTGCCAGCAGCCCTTACAGGGTCCACGAGCAGTACTTC.

The rearrangement links TRBV20-1 to TRBJ2-1, with TRBD2 identical over 14 bases. The CDR3 has 13 residues. Trimming cost V 5 bases and J 10 bases; bases outside gene matches: 4. Germline CDR1 DFQATT, CDR2 SNEGSKA (reference sequence). CDR3 sequence: CSAGLAGGWEQFF. DNA of the CDR3: TGCAGTGCTGGACTAGCGGGGGGTTGGGAGCAGTTCTTC.

This rearrangement joins TRBV12-3 or TRBV12-4 to TRBJ2-2, with 8 bases fitting TRBD1. Unmatched junction bases numbered 4, after V lost 3 bases and J lost 7 bases. The length of the CDR3 is 14 residues. The CDR3 sequence: CASSFTGGSGELFF. DNA for the CDR3: TGTGCCAGCAGTTTTACAGGGGGTAGCGGGGAGCTGTTTTTT.

This clonotype has only a few counts. The chain carries TRBV29-1 and TRBJ1-1; D gene uncertain. With 3 bases removed from V and 5 bases from J, the gap between germline ends came to 16 bases. The CDR3 is made up of 14 amino acids. Looked up from germline, CDR1 is SQVTM and CDR2 is ANQGSEA. This CDR3 reads CSVERAWDVTEAFF. CDR3 sequence (DNA): TGCAGCGTTGAGAGGGCGTGGGATGTGACTGAAGCTTTCTTT. Using reference TRBV29-1 and TRBJ1-1 for the parts outside the CDR3, the full variable domain is SAVISQKPSRDICQRGTSLTIQCQVDSQVTMMFWYRQQPGQSLTLIATANQGSEATYESGFVIDKFPISRPNLTFSTLTVSNMSPEDSSIYLCSVERAWDVTEAFFGQGTRLTVV.